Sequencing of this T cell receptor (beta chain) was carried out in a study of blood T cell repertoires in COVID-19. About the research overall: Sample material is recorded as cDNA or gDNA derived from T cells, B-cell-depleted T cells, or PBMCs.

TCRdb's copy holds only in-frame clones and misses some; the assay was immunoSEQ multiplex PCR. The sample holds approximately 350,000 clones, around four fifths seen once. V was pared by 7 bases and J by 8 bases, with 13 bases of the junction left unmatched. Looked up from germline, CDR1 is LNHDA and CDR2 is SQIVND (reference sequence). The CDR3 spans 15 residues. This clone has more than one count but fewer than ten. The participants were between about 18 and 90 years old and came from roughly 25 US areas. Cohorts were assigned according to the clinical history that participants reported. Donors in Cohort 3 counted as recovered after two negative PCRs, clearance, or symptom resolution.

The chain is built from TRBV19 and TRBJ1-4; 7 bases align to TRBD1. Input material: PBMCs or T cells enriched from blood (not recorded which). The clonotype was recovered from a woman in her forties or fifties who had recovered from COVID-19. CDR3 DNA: TGTGCCAGTAAGGGGCAGACAGGGAGCTTAGAAAAACTGTTTTTT. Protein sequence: CASKGQTGSLEKLFF.